This TCR beta chain was recorded in a study of blood T cell repertoires in COVID-19. Study information: Collection of acute and convalescent COVID-19 samples took place in the United States, Italy and Spain. PBMCs, B-cell-depleted T cells, or T cells provided the cDNA or gDNA that made up the material.

This clone turned up a few times. As processed by the authors: Estimates of nucleated cell counts were drawn from the amplification of reference gene primers. Repertoires were generated with immunoSEQ multiplex PCR, while TCRdb's copy carries only in-frame clones and drops some. V and J calls and clone size come straight from that table; D and trimming were deduced from the DNA. The table has about 98,000 clones, around nine tenths seen once; the top ten hold 10%. Trimming removed 4 bases from V and 7 bases from J, with 19 bases in between. Germline V gene lookup returns CDR1 MGHRA and CDR2 YSYEKL. The CDR3 spans 15 residues.

Sequencing input: peripheral blood. The V gene is TRBV4-1, the J gene TRBJ1-2; the D is unclear. The sequence came from a middle-aged man with acute or convalescent COVID-19. This CDR3 reads CASSPWEGTPAGYTF. The DNA for the CDR3 is TGCGCCAGCAGCCCCTGGGAGGGTACGCCCGCTGGCTACACCTTC.